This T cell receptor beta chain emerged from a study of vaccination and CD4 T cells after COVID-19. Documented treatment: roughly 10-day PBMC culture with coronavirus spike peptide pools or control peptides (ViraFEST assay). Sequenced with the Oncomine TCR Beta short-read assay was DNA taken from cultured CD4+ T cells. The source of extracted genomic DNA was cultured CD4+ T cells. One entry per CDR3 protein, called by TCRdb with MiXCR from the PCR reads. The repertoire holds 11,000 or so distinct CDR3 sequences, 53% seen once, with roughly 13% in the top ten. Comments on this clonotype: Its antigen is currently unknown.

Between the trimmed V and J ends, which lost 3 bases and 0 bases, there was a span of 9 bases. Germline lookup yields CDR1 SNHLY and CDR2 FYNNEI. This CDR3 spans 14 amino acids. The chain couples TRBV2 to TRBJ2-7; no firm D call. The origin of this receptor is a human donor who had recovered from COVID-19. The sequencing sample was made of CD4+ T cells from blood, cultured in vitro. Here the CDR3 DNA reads TGTGCCAGCAGTGAGGATGGCAGCTCCTACGAGCAGTACTTC. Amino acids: CASSEDGSSYEQYF.